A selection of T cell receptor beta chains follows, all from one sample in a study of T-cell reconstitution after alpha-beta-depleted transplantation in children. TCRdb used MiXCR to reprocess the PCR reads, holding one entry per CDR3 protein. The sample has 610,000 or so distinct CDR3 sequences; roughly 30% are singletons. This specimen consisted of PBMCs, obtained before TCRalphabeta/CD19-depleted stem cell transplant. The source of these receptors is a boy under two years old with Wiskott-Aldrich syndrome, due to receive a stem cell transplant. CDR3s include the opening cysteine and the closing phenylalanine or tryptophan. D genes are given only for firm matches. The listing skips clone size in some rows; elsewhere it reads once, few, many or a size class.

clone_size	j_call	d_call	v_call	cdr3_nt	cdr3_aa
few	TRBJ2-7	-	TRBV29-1	TGCAGCGTTGGGGATGAGTACGAGCAGTACTTC	CSVGDEYEQYF
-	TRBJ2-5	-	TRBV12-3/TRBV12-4	TGTGCCAGCAGACTGGGGACAGAGACCCAGTACTTC	CASRLGTETQYF
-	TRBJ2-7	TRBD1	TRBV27	TGTGCCAGCAGTACACGGACAGGGGGCCACGAGCAGTACTTC	CASSTRTGGHEQYF
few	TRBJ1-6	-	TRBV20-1	TGCAGTGCTAGACAGGGTAATTCACCCCTCCACTTT	CSARQGNSPLHF
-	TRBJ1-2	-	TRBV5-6	TGTGCCAGCAGCTTGCGTAGGCAGGGGCGCGCGGGCCTTGGCTACACCTTC	CASSLRRQGRAGLGYTF
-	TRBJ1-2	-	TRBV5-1	TGCGCCAGCAGCTTGGTAGCCGGGGGCGATGACGGCTACACCTTC	CASSLVAGGDDGYTF
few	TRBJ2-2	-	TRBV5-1	TGCGCCAGCAGCTCGCTCCCGGGCCCCAACACCGGGGAGCTGTTTTTT	CASSSLPGPNTGELFF
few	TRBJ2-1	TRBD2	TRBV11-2	TGTGCCAGCAGCCCGGGGACGGGGACTAGCGGTGCCCTTAGCTCCTACAATGAGCAGTTCTTC	CASSPGTGTSGALSSYNEQFF
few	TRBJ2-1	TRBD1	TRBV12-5	TGTGCTAGTGCCCCCCCGGGACAGGGGTACAATGAGCAGTTCTTC	CASAPPGQGYNEQFF
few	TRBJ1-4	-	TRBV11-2	TGTGCCAGCAGCTTAGTGGTTCAGGGCCAAAAACTGTTTTTT	CASSLVVQGQKLFF
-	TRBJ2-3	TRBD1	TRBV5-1	TGCGCCAGCAGCTTTCCCTCGACAGGGGATTTCACAGATACGCAGTATTTT	CASSFPSTGDFTDTQYF
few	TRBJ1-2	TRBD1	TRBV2	TGTGCCAGCAGGGGAGACAGGGGAAAAAGCTATGGCTACACCTTC	CASRGDRGKSYGYTF
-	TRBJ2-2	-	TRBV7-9	TGTGCCAGCGGGGGGCGAAACACCGGGGAGCTGTTTTTT	CASGGRNTGELFF
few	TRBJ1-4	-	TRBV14	TGTGCCAGCAGCCAAAAGGGCGAGGTGGGAAAACTGTTTTTT	CASSQKGEVGKLFF
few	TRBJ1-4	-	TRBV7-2	TGTGCCAGCGCTTTCAGGCCAACTAATGAAAAACTGTTTTTT	CASAFRPTNEKLFF
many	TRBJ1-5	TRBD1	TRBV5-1	TGCGCCAGCAGCTGGACAGGGGGCAATCAGCCCCAGCATTTT	CASSWTGGNQPQHF
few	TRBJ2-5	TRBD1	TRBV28	TGTGCCAGCAGCTACCGACAGGGGGCTGTGTCGCAAGAGACCCAGTACTTC	CASSYRQGAVSQETQYF
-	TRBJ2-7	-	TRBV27	TGTGCCAGCAGTTCCGGGACGGATCTATACGAGCAGTACTTC	CASSSGTDLYEQYF
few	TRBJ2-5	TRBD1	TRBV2	TGTGCCAGCACCAAAATGATGGGACAGGGACAAGAGACCCAGTACTTC	CASTKMMGQGQETQYF
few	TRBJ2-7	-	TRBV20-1	TGCAGTGCTAGAGATAGGAGGCTGTACGAGCAGTACTTC	CSARDRRLYEQYF
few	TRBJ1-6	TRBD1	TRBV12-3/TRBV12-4	TGTGCCAGCAGTTTGAAGACAGGGAATTCACCCCTCCACTTT	CASSLKTGNSPLHF
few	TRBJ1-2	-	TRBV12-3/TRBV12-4	TGTGCCAGCACCATCATAAGTGGGGGGATCCCCTATGGCTACACCTTC	CASTIISGGIPYGYTF
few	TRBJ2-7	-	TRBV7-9	TGTGCCAGCAGCTTAGTCCTAGCAGGTCCGTTGGACGAGCAGTACTTC	CASSLVLAGPLDEQYF
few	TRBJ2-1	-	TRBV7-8	TGTGCCAGCAGCTTAGTATTCGGTCGGGGGAATGAGCAGTTCTTC	CASSLVFGRGNEQFF
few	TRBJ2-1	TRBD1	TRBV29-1	TGCAGCCCCAGGACAGGCAATGAGCAGTTCTTC	CSPRTGNEQFF
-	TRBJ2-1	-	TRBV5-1	TGCGCCAGCATAGGACAGGAGGGCAATGAGCAGTTCTTC	CASIGQEGNEQFF
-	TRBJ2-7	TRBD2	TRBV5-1	TGCGCCAGCAGCGCGGGACTAGCGGGATGGGCCTACGAGCAGTACTTC	CASSAGLAGWAYEQYF
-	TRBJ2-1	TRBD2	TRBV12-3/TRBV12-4	TGTGCCAGCACCATCCTTTCCCCTTCTAGCGGGAGGCACAATGAGCAGTTCTTC	CASTILSPSSGRHNEQFF
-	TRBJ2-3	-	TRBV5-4	TGTGCCAGCAGCTTAAGTCACGATACGCAGTATTTT	CASSLSHDTQYF
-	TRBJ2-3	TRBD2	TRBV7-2	TGTGCCAGCAGCTTAGGGACTAGTTACACAGATACGCAGTATTTT	CASSLGTSYTDTQYF
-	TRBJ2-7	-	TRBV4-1	TGCGCCAGCAGCCGTGGGTTCCGGTACGAGCAGTACTTC	CASSRGFRYEQYF
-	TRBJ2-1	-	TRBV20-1	TGCAGTGCTAGATTGGGGGTTTTGGATGAGCAGTTCTTC	CSARLGVLDEQFF
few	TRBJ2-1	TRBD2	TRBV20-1	TGCAGTGCTAGACTAGCGGGAGGGCTGGGCAATGAGCAGTTCTTC	CSARLAGGLGNEQFF
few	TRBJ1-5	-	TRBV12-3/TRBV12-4	TGTGCCAGCAGTTTAGAGGGCTGGAGTGGGCCCCAGCATTTT	CASSLEGWSGPQHF
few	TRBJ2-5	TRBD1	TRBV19	TGTGCCAGTAGTCAGGGGGCCGGAGAGACCCAGTACTTC	CASSQGAGETQYF
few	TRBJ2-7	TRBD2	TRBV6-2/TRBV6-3	TGTGCCAGCAGTCACCGACTAGCGGGAGGCTCCTACGAGCAGTACTTC	CASSHRLAGGSYEQYF
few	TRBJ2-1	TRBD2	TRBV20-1	TGCAGTGCTTACCCACAATATAGCGGGAGGAATGAGCAGTTCTTC	CSAYPQYSGRNEQFF
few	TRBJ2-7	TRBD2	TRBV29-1	TGCAGCGTTGCGGGGGGAACTAACTCCTACGAGCAGTACTTC	CSVAGGTNSYEQYF
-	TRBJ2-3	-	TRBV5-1	TGCGCCAGCAGCGACCCGGCTCAAACAGATACGCAGTATTTT	CASSDPAQTDTQYF
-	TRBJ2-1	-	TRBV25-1	TGTGCCAGCATCCCAGCGGGGAGGGGGAATGAGCAGTTCTTC	CASIPAGRGNEQFF
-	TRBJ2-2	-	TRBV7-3	TGTGCCAGCAGCTCAACCCAGGGGCTGCTTAACACCGGGGAGCTGTTTTTT	CASSSTQGLLNTGELFF
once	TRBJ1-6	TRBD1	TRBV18	TGTGCCAGCTCCAGGGGGGATAATTCACCCCTCCACTTT	CASSRGDNSPLHF
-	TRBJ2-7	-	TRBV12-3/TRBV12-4	TGTGCCAGCACCCTGGGGGGATACGAGCAGTACTTC	CASTLGGYEQYF
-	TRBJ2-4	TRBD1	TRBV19	TGTGCCAGTAGTATTCCCGGGACAGGGAACATTCAGTACTTC	CASSIPGTGNIQYF
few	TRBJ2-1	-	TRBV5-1	TGCGCCAGCAGCTTGGAAGGACCCGCGGTCTTC	CASSLEGPAVF
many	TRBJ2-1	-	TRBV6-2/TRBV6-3	TGTGCCAGCAGTTCCAGCGGTGAGCAGTTCTTC	CASSSSGEQFF
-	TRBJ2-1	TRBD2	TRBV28	TGTGCCAGCACAGCTCGGGAGGCCTCCTACAATGAGCAGTTCTTC	CASTAREASYNEQFF
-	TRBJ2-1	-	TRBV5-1	TGCGCCAGCAGCTTGGGAGCAGGGCCAGTCTACAATGAGCAGTTCTTC	CASSLGAGPVYNEQFF
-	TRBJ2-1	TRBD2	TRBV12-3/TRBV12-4	TGTGCCAGCAAAATAGCGGGAGGGGACAATGAGCAGTTCTTC	CASKIAGGDNEQFF
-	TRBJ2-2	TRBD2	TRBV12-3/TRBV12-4	TGTGCCAGCAGTTTGATTAGCGGGAGGAACGGGGAGCTGTTTTTT	CASSLISGRNGELFF
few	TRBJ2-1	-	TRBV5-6	TGTGCCAGCAGCTTCCGGAGCCTGGGCTCCTACAATGAGCAGTTCTTC	CASSFRSLGSYNEQFF
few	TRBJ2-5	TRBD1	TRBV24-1	TGTGCCACCAGTGATGACAGGGGGAACCAAGAGACCCAGTACTTC	CATSDDRGNQETQYF
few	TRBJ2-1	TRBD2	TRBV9	TGTGCCAGCAGCGTAGGCACTAGCGGGAATGAGCAGTTCTTC	CASSVGTSGNEQFF
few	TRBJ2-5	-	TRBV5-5	TGTGCCAGCAGTTCTCCGGGGTACCAAGAGACCCAGTACTTC	CASSSPGYQETQYF